This TCR beta chain was sequenced during a study of cytomegalovirus exposure and HLA in healthy donors (dated by TCRdb to 2016 to 2017). In terms of the full investigation: An earlier analysis of some 600 of the donors reported around 280 Gb of sequence data and some 110 million unique TCR beta sequences obtained from roughly 170 million T cells. In addition to the first cohort of roughly 700 subjects, a separate validation cohort of 120 different subjects was used. About 280 gigabases of sequencing data and around 88 million unique TCR sequences made up an early release that covered approximately 700 HLA-typed donors. Typing coverage varied by locus: about 620-640 donors for A, B, C, DRB1 and DQB1; approximately 520 for DQA1; approximately 610 for DPA1; roughly 470 for DPB1. The study aimed to test whether cataloging public T cell receptors could reveal signatures of past pathogen exposure. Among around 400 genotyped donors of the cohort, an average of approximately 240,000 unique TCR beta nucleotide sequences was sequenced per donor, of which approximately 18% were non-productive. Every discovery cohort repertoire had been produced on one sequencing platform. About five DR-DQ haplotypes were treated as single units for association and clustering because of strong linkage in the cohort. Of the approximately 400 genotyped donors, roughly 85% fell in the genetic ancestry cluster associated with self-reported Caucasian donors. An earlier analysis of approximately 630 of the donors applied high-throughput TCR beta sequencing to assess whether each TCR beta V gene segment acted as functional or pseudogenic. To predict cytomegalovirus infection status, the study combined high-throughput TCR immunosequencing, statistical association of individual TCRs with disease status, and machine learning. Class I and class II HLA loci were covered by the typing at four-digit resolution. In a later analysis, previously published TCR beta repertoires from 666 donors were re-analyzed and high-resolution HLA genotyping was added so that TCR occurrence patterns could be studied. Genome-wide SNP genotypes for about three fifths of the roughly 670 donors were used in a later genetic analysis, which treated that subset as a discovery cohort. The T cell repertoires of around 730 subjects were profiled by immunosequencing and related to cytomegalovirus serostatus. Donor age, sex, ethnicity and CMV serostatus were collected together with the repertoire data. The later analysis used no new phenotypic data to find candidate immune exposures, relying instead on TCR beta sequences and their occurrence across donors. Here is what the overall study found, with its caveats: Because some donors lacked HLA typing at each locus, the association tests relied only on the typed subset. Because the 87-base-pair reads could not distinguish some IMGT-functional V segments, including TRBV6-2 and TRBV6-3, those segments were excluded. Linkage disequilibrium might explain the correlated functional status among segregating V segments, but an unknown experimental factor could not be excluded. In an earlier analysis of some 640 of the donors, most TCR beta V segments were observed in productive rearrangements about 87% or about 30% of the time, broadly matching IMGT annotations. A further reported finding was that TCR beta sequences accurately predicted the HLA-A and HLA-B alleles for most subjects in the first cohort. While some public TCRs were present in many individuals, most TCR sequences turned up only very rarely across donors. In both the original and validation cohorts, the classifier was reported to diagnose cytomegalovirus status with high specificity and sensitivity. A cluster of highly shared sequence variants was judged likely to be a technical artifact of the sequencing pipeline. In a later analysis, HLA-associated TCR beta chains showed more clonal expansion and lower generation probabilities than non-associated chains that were equally common. In the study, around 150 TCR beta chains were listed as associated with cytomegalovirus. An association between a missense DCLRE1C variant and V-gene and J-gene trimming of TCR beta chains was found in a later genetic analysis and replicated in an independent cohort. In a later analysis, most CMV-associated TCR beta chains were found to appear HLA-restricted, with HLA associations seemingly driven largely by CMV exposure. Roughly uniform sequencing depth across donors was assumed in presence/absence analyses, although this assumption may not hold. At a false discovery rate of 0.05, a later analysis linked 16,951 TCR beta sequences to specific HLA alleles. The earlier analysis of some 540 of the donors excluded about 16 rarely observed V segments, including chromosome 9 orphons, because counts were too low. In a later analysis, TCR association rates were found to vary across HLA loci, with the most associated TCRs seen for DRB1 alleles and the fewest for HLA-C alleles. The authors suggested that the approach could potentially be extended to other disease states and immunological phenotypes. Strong co-occurrence of HLA alleles, especially DR and DQ, made assigning TCR associations to individual alleles difficult. The only immune exposure information available for the cohort was CMV serostatus. This cohort had only TCR beta chains sequenced, and the lack of alpha or paired-chain data limited which features could be detected. Compared with the roughly 670-donor mean, donors in an Asian-associated ancestry cluster had fewer N-insertions in productive TCRs, according to a later genetic analysis. A few of the identified cytomegalovirus-associated TCR beta chains were confirmed in vitro to be specific for cytomegalovirus antigens. According to a later analysis, parvovirus B19, influenza, CMV and Epstein-Barr virus appeared linked to several top co-occurrence clusters.

Taken from the germline V gene (reference sequence), the CDR1 and CDR2 loops are MNHNY and SVGAGI. From the cysteine through the phenylalanine, the CDR3 covers 13 amino acids. Solely the CDR3 DNA is kept, with 39 bases framed from the first base. V has 5 bases trimmed and J has 4 bases trimmed; junction bases matching no gene number 3. On this clone itself: The antigen this receptor binds is unknown. Per-base quality was not reported, and no clone a single base away is much larger than it.

The library relied on the immunoSEQ multiplex PCR assay. The multiplex PCR relied on a mix of 60 forward primers for TCR Vbeta segments and 13 reverse primers for TCR Jbeta segments. The CDR3 region of rearranged TCR beta genes was amplified from genomic DNA with a multiplex PCR assay. Amplified TCR beta libraries were sequenced as 87-base-pair reads on the Illumina HiSeq System. Per the authors' processing: A later analysis counted 65 million to 90 million unique TCR beta chains across the 550 to 800 repertoires, and about 10 million of these chains were shared by at least two donors. To remove PCR and sequencing errors, raw reads were error-corrected and collapsed into unique sequences using a nearest-neighbor algorithm that merged closely related sequences. Alignment of CDR3 sequences to IMGT reference sequences was used to assign V, D and J gene segments. For a sequence to be retained, a match of at least six nucleotides was required to both a V gene segment and a J gene segment. A rearrangement counted as productive if the CDR3 had no stop codons and remained in frame with V and J, and every other rearrangement counted as non-productive. CDR3 was defined according to IMGT convention as the region running from the second conserved V-encoded cysteine to the conserved J-encoded phenylalanine. The earlier analysis of approximately 590 of the donors excluded any sequence lacking an unambiguous match to a single V gene segment. An earlier analysis of several hundred of the donors called V segments functional above 56.7% productive rearrangements and segregating when the between-donor standard deviation exceeded 5%. A statistical classification framework was developed to diagnose cytomegalovirus status using the catalog of TCR beta chain sequences. A later analysis assigned V and J genes by comparing TCR nucleotide sequences with IMGT/GENE-DB human TR gene sequences. A later analysis assigned CDR3 sequences and most-parsimonious VDJ recombination scenarios with the TCRdist pipeline. In a later analysis, every TCR beta chain was defined by the combination of its CDR3 amino acid sequence and its V-gene family, and reads without a unique V-gene family were dropped. As a way to deal with suspected cross-contamination and a sequencing artifact, a later analysis dropped more than 500 nucleotide sequences that were highly shared and had low generation probability. For each public chain, a later analysis derived a clonal expansion index from normalized ranks of inferred template counts within each repertoire. In a later analysis, generation probabilities were computed using a VDJ recombination model fitted to out-of-frame rearrangements, and the results were checked against IGoR. Hypergeometric tests were used in a later analysis to score TCR-TCR, TCR-HLA and TCR-CMV co-occurrence, with a repertoire-size bias correction applied to the TCR pairs. To estimate false discovery rates, a later analysis permuted the HLA or CMV assignments 20 times. In a later analysis, co-occurring TCRs were grouped using DBSCAN, and TCRdist sequence similarity was added for clustering within HLA-allele-positive subsets. Repertoires with fewer than 30,000 or more than 120,000 public chains, plus five repertoires with anomalous nucleotide sharing, were excluded from co-occurrence clustering. TCRdb provides this immuneACCESS table in a form limited to in-frame rearrangements. Some clones are lacking; in checked studies, under half of them reflect an unresolved V gene, and why the rest are absent is not known. Clonal size and the V and J genes are those of that table, whereas D and trimming came from the DNA. Here the sample has some 180,000 clones; 70% to 80% occur a single time. Around 1.6% of the sample is held by the ten biggest clonotypes.

The cohort comprised around 690 healthy bone marrow donors. At the time of sampling, every cohort member was nominally healthy, though immune exposures that went unrecorded were likely present. The donor tested CMV seronegative and was one of the 352 seronegative cohort members. A peripheral blood sample was provided by each donor, and peripheral blood mononuclear cells were used for TCR beta sequencing. Genomic DNA extraction from the blood cell samples was performed with the Qiagen DNeasy Blood Extraction Kit. This clonotype originated in a man aged 18 to 30 in good health and CMV-seronegative. The chain employs TRBV6-6 and TRBJ2-7; 9 bases in between match TRBD1. Sequencing was done on a sample of PBMCs. This receptor has the CDR3 CASSRQGVYEQYF. The nucleotide sequence is given as TGTGCCAGCAGTCGACAGGGGGTATACGAGCAGTACTTC.